A selection of T cell receptor beta chains follows, all from one sample in a study of control samples from healthy donors and cancer patients. Profiling relied on immunoSEQ multiplex PCR, and the TCRdb table lists in-frame clones only, not all of them. The table has more than 50,000 clones, 85% seen once. The specimen sequenced was blood. These receptors all come from a man between 40 and 49 years old in good health. CDR3s include the opening cysteine and the closing phenylalanine or tryptophan. D genes are given only for firm matches. Clone size appears in some rows only: once, few, many, or a class for an expanded clone.

>TRBD2|-|15|TRBV19|TRBJ2-2
CASSVSSGGTGELFF
TGTGCCAGTAGCGTGAGCAGCGGGGGGACCGGGGAGCTGTTTTTT
>-|-|15|TRBV6-2/TRBV6-3|TRBJ2-5
CASSVFLGGQETQYF
TGTGCCAGCAGTGTATTCTTGGGGGGGCAGGAGACCCAGTACTTC
>-|-|14|TRBV7-8|TRBJ2-7
CASSLASRSYEQYF
TGTGCCAGCAGCTTAGCGTCTAGGTCCTACGAGCAGTACTTC
>TRBD1|-|16|TRBV4-3|TRBJ2-5
CASSQDLGQIQETQYF
TGCGCCAGCAGCCAAGATCTGGGACAGATCCAAGAGACCCAGTACTTC
>-|-|15|TRBV7-3|TRBJ2-6
CASSLDISGANVLTF
TGTGCCAGCAGCTTAGATATCTCTGGGGCCAACGTCTTGACTTTC
>TRBD2|-|15|TRBV25-1|TRBJ2-3
CASRGTSGSTDTQYF
TGTGCCAGCAGGGGGACTAGCGGGAGCACAGATACGCAGTATTTT
>-|-|13|TRBV7-3|TRBJ1-6
CASSLTSGSPLHF
TGTGCCAGCAGCTTAACGTCCGGTTCACCCCTCCACTTT
>-|-|14|TRBV11-3|TRBJ2-5
CASSTLRSQETQYF
TGTGCCAGCAGCACCCTCCGTTCGCAAGAGACCCAGTACTTC
>TRBD1|-|14|TRBV7-2|TRBJ2-7
CASSQGQYSLEQYF
TGTGCCAGCAGCCAGGGACAGTACAGTCTAGAGCAGTACTTC
>-|-|14|TRBV30|TRBJ1-3
CAWGRGSGENTIYF
TGTGCCTGGGGACGGGGGTCCGGGGAAAACACCATATATTTT
>-|-|15|TRBV28|TRBJ2-7
CASTARALAAYEQYF
TGTGCCAGCACCGCTCGGGCCCTGGCCGCCTACGAGCAGTACTTC
>-|few|16|TRBV7-9|TRBJ2-3
CASSSRERINTDTQYF
TGTGCCAGCAGCTCCCGGGAACGAATAAACACAGATACGCAGTATTTT
>-|once|12|TRBV7-8|TRBJ1-2
CASSQAMVGYTF
TGTGCCAGCAGCCAAGCGATGGTAGGCTACACCTTC
>-|-|15|TRBV5-1|TRBJ2-3
CASSPRTSSTDTQYF
TGCGCCAGCAGCCCGAGGACTTCTAGCACAGATACGCAGTATTTT
>TRBD1|-|13|TRBV7-2|TRBJ1-2
CASSLGQNYGYTF
TGTGCCAGCAGCCTGGGACAGAACTATGGCTACACCTTC
>-|-|15|TRBV5-4|TRBJ2-4
CASSRVGLAKNIQYF
TGTGCCAGCAGCCGTGTGGGGTTAGCCAAAAACATTCAGTACTTC
>-|-|15|TRBV14|TRBJ1-4
CASSQDRAGNEKLFF
TGTGCCAGCAGCCAAGACAGGGCCGGGAATGAAAAACTGTTTTTT
>TRBD2|once|14|TRBV27|TRBJ2-7
CASSFLAGGIEQYF
TGTGCCAGCAGTTTTCTAGCGGGAGGCATCGAGCAGTACTTC
>TRBD1|-|15|TRBV6-1|TRBJ2-7
CASSEGGTGAYEQYF
TGTGCCAGCAGTGAAGGGGGGACAGGGGCCTACGAGCAGTACTTC
>TRBD1|-|17|TRBV7-2|TRBJ1-3
CASSLDGTGVSGNTIYF
TGTGCCAGCAGCTTAGATGGGACAGGGGTCTCTGGAAACACCATATATTTT
>TRBD1|-|15|TRBV20-1|TRBJ2-7
CSASAGTGYGYEQYF
TGCAGTGCTAGTGCCGGGACAGGGTATGGCTACGAGCAGTACTTC
>TRBD1|-|13|TRBV12-3/TRBV12-4|TRBJ2-7
CASRLQGAYEQYF
TGTGCCAGCAGGTTACAGGGGGCCTACGAGCAGTACTTC
>-|-|13|TRBV3-1/TRBV3-2|TRBJ1-1
CASSQRFGDAAFF
TGTGCCAGCAGCCAGCGATTTGGGGACGCAGCTTTCTTT
>-|-|14|TRBV6-5|TRBJ2-3
CASARTAHTDTQYF
TGTGCCAGCGCAAGGACAGCGCACACAGATACGCAGTATTTT
>TRBD1|-|16|TRBV4-3|TRBJ2-1
CASSDRSRTGHNEQFF
TGCGCCAGCAGCGACCGGAGTCGGACAGGGCACAATGAGCAGTTCTTC
>-|-|17|TRBV19|TRBJ1-4
CASSIFGSTATNEKLFF
TGTGCCAGTAGTATATTTGGAAGTACTGCAACTAATGAAAAACTGTTTTTT
>TRBD1|few|21|TRBV7-6|TRBJ2-7
CASSLQPIIRDRGRFSYEQYF
TGTGCCAGCAGCCTACAGCCCATCATCCGGGACAGGGGGCGATTCTCCTACGAGCAGTACTTC
>TRBD1|-|13|TRBV2|TRBJ1-2
CASSRTGGGGYTF
TGTGCCAGCAGTAGGACAGGGGGCGGAGGCTACACCTTC
>-|-|14|TRBV5-1|TRBJ2-3
CASGTAGSTDTQYF
TGCGCCAGCGGGACGGCGGGGAGCACAGATACGCAGTATTTT
>-|-|11|TRBV6-5|TRBJ1-1
CASSYKGTAFF
TGTGCCAGCAGTTACAAAGGTACAGCTTTCTTT
>-|few|14|TRBV27|TRBJ1-6
CASSLGTYNSPLHF
TGTGCCAGCAGTTTAGGTACATATAATTCACCCCTCCACTTT
>-|-|15|TRBV5-5|TRBJ1-3
CASSSTVNSGNTIYF
TGTGCCAGCAGCTCGACTGTTAACTCTGGAAACACCATATATTTT
>TRBD2|-|18|TRBV5-4|TRBJ2-1
CASSLGLTSGASYNEQFF
TGTGCCAGCAGCTTAGGCCTTACTAGCGGGGCATCCTACAATGAGCAGTTCTTC
>-|-|14|TRBV19|TRBJ1-1
CASSRRIPNTEAFF
TGTGCCAGTAGCAGACGGATACCCAACACTGAAGCTTTCTTT
>TRBD1|once|12|TRBV12-3/TRBV12-4|TRBJ1-2
CASSTGVSGYTF
TGTGCCAGCAGTACAGGGGTCTCTGGCTACACCTTC
>-|-|12|TRBV24-1|TRBJ1-4
CATSDLFGKLFF
TGTGCCACCAGTGATTTGTTCGGAAAACTGTTTTTT
>-|-|14|TRBV5-5|TRBJ2-1
CASSRLASLNEQFF
TGTGCCAGCAGCAGATTAGCGTCCCTCAATGAGCAGTTCTTC
>-|-|14|TRBV30|TRBJ2-7
CAWSVIISSYEQYF
TGTGCCTGGAGTGTAATTATTAGCTCCTACGAGCAGTACTTC
>TRBD1|-|14|TRBV30|TRBJ1-1
CAWIPGQGNTEAFF
TGTGCCTGGATCCCTGGACAGGGAAATACTGAAGCTTTCTTT
>TRBD2|-|15|TRBV6-4|TRBJ2-2
CASSATSGRHGELFF
TGTGCCAGCAGTGCGACTAGCGGGAGACACGGGGAGCTGTTTTTT
>-|few|15|TRBV2|TRBJ1-1
CASNKGGGSATEAFF
TGTGCCAGCAACAAGGGGGGGGGTTCGGCGACTGAAGCTTTCTTT
>TRBD1|-|16|TRBV28|TRBJ1-1
CASSTGTGGLYTEAFF
TGTGCCAGCAGTACCGGGACAGGGGGTTTGTACACTGAAGCTTTCTTT
>TRBD1|-|14|TRBV6-5|TRBJ2-7
CASSYRDSSYEQYF
TGTGCCAGCAGTTACCGGGACAGCTCCTACGAGCAGTACTTC
>-|-|18|TRBV10-3|TRBJ1-2
CAISEFKAAGTISYGYTF
TGTGCCATCAGTGAGTTTAAGGCGGCAGGGACAATTTCCTACGGCTACACCTTC
>-|-|16|TRBV6-2/TRBV6-3|TRBJ2-3
CASSYSRGASTDTQYF
TGTGCCAGCAGTTACTCGAGGGGTGCTAGCACAGATACGCAGTATTTT
>TRBD2|-|18|TRBV7-9|TRBJ2-1
CASSLGPRLAGGYNEQFF
TGTGCCAGCAGCTTAGGCCCGAGACTAGCGGGAGGGTACAATGAGCAGTTCTTC
>-|-|12|TRBV28|TRBJ2-3
CASSKSTDTQYF
TGTGCCAGCAGCAAGAGCACAGATACGCAGTATTTT
>-|-|19|TRBV28|TRBJ1-5
CASKRAGGAKRTTLQPQHF
TGTGCCAGCAAACGAGCGGGGGGGGCTAAGAGAACGACGTTACAGCCCCAGCATTTT
>TRBD1|-|13|TRBV29-1|TRBJ2-3
CSVYRDRGDTQYF
TGCAGCGTCTACCGGGACAGGGGCGATACGCAGTATTTT
>-|once|16|TRBV27|TRBJ1-6
CASSLFYGRYNSPLHF
TGTGCCAGCAGTTTATTTTACGGTCGATATAATTCACCCCTCCACTTT
>TRBD1|-|16|TRBV10-3|TRBJ2-7
CAISEAVDREDYEQYF
TGTGCCATCAGTGAGGCAGTGGACAGGGAAGACTACGAGCAGTACTTC
>-|-|14|TRBV24-1|TRBJ1-1
CATSGWNPNTEAFF
TGTGCCACCAGTGGGTGGAACCCGAACACTGAAGCTTTCTTT
>-|-|14|TRBV28|TRBJ1-5
CANSAGISNQPQHF
TGTGCCAACTCGGCAGGGATTAGCAATCAGCCCCAGCATTTT
>-|-|17|TRBV5-8|TRBJ1-4
CASSSGVFWSTNEKLFF
TGTGCCAGCAGCTCAGGGGTCTTTTGGTCCACTAATGAAAAACTGTTTTTT
>-|-|12|TRBV18|TRBJ2-1
CASSPRRGEQFF
TGTGCCAGCTCACCACGCAGGGGTGAGCAGTTCTTC